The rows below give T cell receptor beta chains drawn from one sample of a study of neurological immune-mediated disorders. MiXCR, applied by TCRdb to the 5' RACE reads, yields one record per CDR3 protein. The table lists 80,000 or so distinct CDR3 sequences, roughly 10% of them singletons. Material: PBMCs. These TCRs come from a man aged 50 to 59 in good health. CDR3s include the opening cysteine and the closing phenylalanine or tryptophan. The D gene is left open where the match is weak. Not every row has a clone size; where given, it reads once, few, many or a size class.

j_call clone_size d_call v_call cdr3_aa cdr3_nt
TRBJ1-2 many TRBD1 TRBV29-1 CSDRGPSGYTF TGCAGCGACAGGGGGCCGAGTGGCTACACCTTC
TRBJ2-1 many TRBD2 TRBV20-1 CSAREPLAGGHEQFF TGCAGTGCCCGCGAACCGCTAGCGGGAGGGCATGAGCAGTTCTTC
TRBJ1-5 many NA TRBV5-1 CASSLVPSPDSAQHF TGCGCCAGCAGCTTGGTCCCATCCCCCGACAGTGCCCAGCATTTT
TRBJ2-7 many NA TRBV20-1 CSARDGEASYEQYF TGCAGTGCTAGAGATGGTGAGGCCTCCTACGAGCAGTACTTC
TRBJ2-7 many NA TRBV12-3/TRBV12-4 CASSRDFFEQYF TGTGCCAGCAGTAGGGACTTTTTTGAGCAGTACTTC
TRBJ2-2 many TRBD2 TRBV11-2 CASSPVGGFSGELFF TGTGCCAGCAGCCCCGTGGGGGGGTTTTCTGGGGAGCTGTTTTTT
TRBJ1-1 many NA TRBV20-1 CSAENLPGNTEAFF TGCAGTGCTGAGAACTTACCCGGGAACACTGAAGCTTTCTTT
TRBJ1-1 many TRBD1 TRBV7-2 CASSFDRGAEAFF TGTGCCAGCAGCTTTGACAGGGGCGCTGAAGCTTTCTTT
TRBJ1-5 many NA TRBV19 CASSISGGYSNQPQHF TGTGCCAGTAGTATTTCCGGGGGTTATAGCAATCAGCCCCAGCATTTT
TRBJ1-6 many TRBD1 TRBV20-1 CSAHLQGAGNSPLHF TGCAGTGCTCATCTACAGGGGGCGGGTAATTCACCCCTCCACTTT
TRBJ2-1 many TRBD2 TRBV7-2 CASSLVAGGPSEQFF TGTGCCAGCAGCTTAGTTGCGGGAGGGCCGAGTGAGCAGTTCTTC
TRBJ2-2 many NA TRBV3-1 CASSQVRTGELFF TGTGCCAGCAGCCAAGTCCGGACCGGGGAGCTGTTTTTT
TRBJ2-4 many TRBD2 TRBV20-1 CSARVPGLAGGLSKNIQYF TGCAGTGCTAGAGTCCCAGGACTAGCGGGGGGGCTTAGCAAAAACATTCAGTACTTC
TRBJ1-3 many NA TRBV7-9 CASTPAALLSGNTIYF TGTGCCAGCACCCCGGCCGCTTTACTCTCTGGAAACACCATATATTTT
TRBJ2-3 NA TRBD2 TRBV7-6 CASSAMGNSGGSTDTQYF TGTGCCAGTAGCGCAATGGGGAATAGCGGGGGGTCCACAGATACACAGTATTTT
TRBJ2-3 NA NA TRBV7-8 CASSFFGRTDTQYF TGTGCCAGCAGCTTTTTTGGGAGGACAGATACGCAGTATTTT
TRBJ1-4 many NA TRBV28 CASREGGTNEKLFF TGTGCCAGCAGAGAGGGTGGAACTAATGAAAAACTGTTTTTT
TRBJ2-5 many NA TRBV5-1 CASRVAEQETQYF TGCGCCAGCAGGGTAGCGGAACAAGAGACCCAGTACTTC
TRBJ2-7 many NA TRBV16 CASSDVTYEQYF TGTGCCAGCAGCGACGTCACCTACGAGCAGTACTTC
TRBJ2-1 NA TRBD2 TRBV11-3 CASSRLSGGSYNEQFF TGTGCCAGCAGCCGGCTAAGCGGGGGGTCCTACAATGAGCAGTTCTTC
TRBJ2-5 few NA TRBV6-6 CASGTAGTQETQYF TGTGCCAGCGGGACGGCCGGGACTCAAGAGACCCAGTACTTC
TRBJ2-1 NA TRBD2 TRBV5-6 CTSSSLAGGGDEQFF TGTACCAGCAGCTCTCTAGCGGGGGGCGGAGATGAGCAGTTCTTC
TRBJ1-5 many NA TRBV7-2 CASSQGGNNQPQHF TGTGCCAGCAGCCAAGGGGGTAACAATCAGCCCCAGCATTTT
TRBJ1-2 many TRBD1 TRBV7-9 CASIRPTGNNGYTF TGTGCCAGCATCCGCCCGACAGGGAATAATGGCTACACCTTC
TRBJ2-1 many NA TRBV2 CASSVHRDYNEQFF TGTGCCAGCAGTGTCCACAGGGACTACAATGAGCAGTTCTTC
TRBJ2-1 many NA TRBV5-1 CASSSIVWREQFF TGCGCCAGCAGCTCTATCGTGTGGCGCGAGCAGTTCTTC
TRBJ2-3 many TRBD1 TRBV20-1 CSASPPGQGAGTQYF TGCAGTGCTAGCCCGCCGGGACAGGGGGCCGGGACGCAGTATTTT
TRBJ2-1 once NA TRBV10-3 CAISEGTGYNEQFF TGTGCCATCAGTGAGGGGACTGGCTACAATGAGCAGTTCTTC
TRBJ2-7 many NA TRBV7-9 CASSFYPSQGEQYF TGTGCCAGCAGCTTTTATCCTAGTCAGGGCGAGCAGTACTTC
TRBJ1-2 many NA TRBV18 CASSPSPEPGVGGYTF TGTGCCAGCTCACCGTCACCTGAACCGGGGGTAGGTGGCTACACCTTC
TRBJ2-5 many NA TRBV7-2 CASSYDPEETQYF TGTGCCAGCAGCTACGACCCAGAAGAGACCCAGTACTTC
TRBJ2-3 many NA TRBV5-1 CASSFVQDGGSTDTQYF TGCGCCAGCAGCTTCGTCCAGGACGGAGGTAGCACAGATACGCAGTATTTT
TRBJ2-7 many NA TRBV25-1 CASSDPGFSYEQYF TGTGCCAGCAGTGACCCGGGCTTCTCCTACGAGCAGTACTTC
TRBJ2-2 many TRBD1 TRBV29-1 CSVWGQANTGELFF TGCAGCGTGTGGGGACAGGCGAACACCGGGGAGCTGTTTTTT
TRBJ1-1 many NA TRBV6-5 CASSHPLRDGGLPEAFF TGTGCCAGCAGTCATCCGCTCCGGGACGGGGGTCTTCCTGAAGCTTTCTTT
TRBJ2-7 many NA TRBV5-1 CASSLGSAGYEQYF TGCGCCAGCAGCTTGGGCTCTGCTGGGTACGAGCAGTACTTC
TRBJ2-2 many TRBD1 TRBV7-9 CASSPQGPVTGELFF TGTGCCAGCAGCCCACAGGGGCCGGTCACCGGGGAGCTGTTTTTT
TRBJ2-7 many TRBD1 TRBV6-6 CASSTDRVRSYEQYF TGTGCCAGCAGTACCGACAGGGTTCGCTCCTACGAGCAGTACTTC
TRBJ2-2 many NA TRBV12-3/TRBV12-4 CASNPLGGGTGELFF TGTGCCAGCAATCCCCTCGGGGGAGGCACCGGGGAGCTGTTTTTT
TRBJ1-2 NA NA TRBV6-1 CASSEGLGDNGYTF TGTGCCAGCAGTGAAGGCTTGGGGGATAATGGCTACACCTTC
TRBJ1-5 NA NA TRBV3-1 CASSQDWIEALGSNQSQHF TGTGCCAGTAGCCAAGATTGGATCGAGGCACTGGGGAGCAATCAGTCCCAGCATTTT
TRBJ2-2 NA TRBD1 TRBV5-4 CASSRTGTNTGELFF TGTGCCAGCAGCCGGACAGGGACCAACACCGGGGAGCTGTTTTTT
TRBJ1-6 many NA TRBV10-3 CAISEIGQNSPLHF TGTGCCATCAGTGAAATCGGACAGAATTCACCCCTCCACTTT
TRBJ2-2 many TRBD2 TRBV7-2 CASRPSGGGELFF TGTGCCAGCAGACCGAGCGGGGGCGGGGAGCTGTTTTTT
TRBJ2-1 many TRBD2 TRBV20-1 CSARTSFAYNEQFF TGCAGTGCCAGGACTAGTTTCGCCTACAATGAGCAGTTCTTC
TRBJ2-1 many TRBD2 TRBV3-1 CASSQLSGSYNEQFF TGTGCCAGCAGCCAGCTTAGCGGGAGTTACAATGAGCAGTTCTTC
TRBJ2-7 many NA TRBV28 CASRGAQAGDYEQYF TGTGCCAGCAGGGGTGCTCAGGCTGGCGACTACGAGCAGTACTTC
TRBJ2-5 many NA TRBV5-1 CASSSTGFQETQYF TGCGCCAGCAGCTCGACAGGCTTCCAAGAGACCCAGTACTTC
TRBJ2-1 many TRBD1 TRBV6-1 CASTPTDRGGHNEQFF TGTGCCAGCACACCGACGGACAGGGGGGGACACAATGAGCAGTTCTTC
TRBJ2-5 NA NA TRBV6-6 CASSYRAVGGQETQYF TGTGCCAGCAGTTACAGGGCGGTGGGCGGGCAAGAGACCCAGTACTTC
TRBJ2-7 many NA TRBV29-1 CSVDPGGTYEQYF TGCAGCGTTGATCCCGGCGGGACCTACGAGCAGTACTTC
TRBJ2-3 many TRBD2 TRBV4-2 CASSLPLAGEGDTQYF TGTGCCAGCAGCCTCCCCTTAGCGGGAGAAGGAGATACGCAGTATTTT
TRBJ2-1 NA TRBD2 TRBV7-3 CASSSRTSSDEQFF TGTGCCAGCAGCTCGAGGACTAGTAGCGATGAGCAGTTCTTC